These T cell receptor beta chains were read from a single sample in a study of blood T cell repertoires in COVID-19. Only in-frame clones appear in the TCRdb table, and some are missing; sequencing was by immunoSEQ multiplex PCR. The sample lists roughly 260,000 clones; around 89% were seen once. Specimen: peripheral blood. The receptors come from a man aged 60-69 years who had recovered from COVID-19. CDR3s include the opening cysteine and the closing phenylalanine or tryptophan. The order of the fields is clone size, CDR3 length, V gene, J gene, D gene, CDR3 DNA, CDR3 protein. A D gene is named only where the DNA matches it firmly. Clone sizes are given selectively: once, few, many, or a class where the clone is expanded.

abundance: .; len: 13; v_gene: TRBV27; j_gene: TRBJ1-2; d_gene: TRBD1; CDR3nt: TGTGCCAGCAGTTTCTCAGGGGGCTATGGCTACACCTTC; CDR3aa: CASSFSGGYGYTF
abundance: .; len: 16; v_gene: TRBV15; j_gene: TRBJ2-7; d_gene: TRBD1; CDR3nt: TGTGCCACCAGCAGAATAGGGGGCGAAGGGGCCTACGAGCAGTACTTC; CDR3aa: CATSRIGGEGAYEQYF
abundance: .; len: 14; v_gene: TRBV10-2; j_gene: TRBJ2-7; d_gene: .; CDR3nt: TGCGCCAGCAGTGGCTCCCCTCAGGGCTGGGAGCAGTACTTC; CDR3aa: CASSGSPQGWEQYF
abundance: .; len: 16; v_gene: TRBV3-1/TRBV3-2; j_gene: TRBJ2-6; d_gene: TRBD1; CDR3nt: TGTGCCAGCAGCCTCGACAGGGGCGGAGGGGCCAACGTCCTGACTTTC; CDR3aa: CASSLDRGGGANVLTF
abundance: .; len: 14; v_gene: TRBV4-1; j_gene: TRBJ1-1; d_gene: .; CDR3nt: TGCGCCAGCAGCCAAGGTGACAGAAACACTGAAGCTTTCTTT; CDR3aa: CASSQGDRNTEAFF
abundance: few; len: 12; v_gene: TRBV9; j_gene: TRBJ2-1; d_gene: .; CDR3nt: TGTGCCAGCAGCGTAGCCCGAGAAGAGCAGTTCTTC; CDR3aa: CASSVAREEQFF
abundance: .; len: 17; v_gene: TRBV3-1/TRBV3-2; j_gene: TRBJ2-7; d_gene: TRBD1; CDR3nt: TGTGCCAGCAGCCGAGGACAGGGGCCTGGCGGGGCCTACGAGCAGTACTTC; CDR3aa: CASSRGQGPGGAYEQYF
abundance: .; len: 13; v_gene: TRBV7-9; j_gene: TRBJ2-5; d_gene: .; CDR3nt: TGTGCCAGCAGCCCCCCTAGTGGGGAGACCCAGTACTTC; CDR3aa: CASSPPSGETQYF
abundance: .; len: 15; v_gene: TRBV30; j_gene: TRBJ1-1; d_gene: TRBD1; CDR3nt: TGTGCCTGGAGTGTACAAGCAGGGGGTAACACTGAAGCTTTCTTT; CDR3aa: CAWSVQAGGNTEAFF
abundance: .; len: 15; v_gene: TRBV15; j_gene: TRBJ2-5; d_gene: TRBD1; CDR3nt: TGTGCCACCAGCACCAACCGACAGGGATTAAAGACCCAGTACTTC; CDR3aa: CATSTNRQGLKTQYF
abundance: .; len: 15; v_gene: TRBV6-5; j_gene: TRBJ2-3; d_gene: TRBD2; CDR3nt: TGTGCCAGCAGTTACGGGCGGGGGGCAGGAGATACGCAGTATTTT; CDR3aa: CASSYGRGAGDTQYF
abundance: .; len: 15; v_gene: TRBV28; j_gene: TRBJ1-2; d_gene: TRBD1; CDR3nt: TGTGCCAGCAGTTTGTGGGGACAGGGATCGTATGGCTACACCTTC; CDR3aa: CASSLWGQGSYGYTF
abundance: .; len: 14; v_gene: TRBV5-1; j_gene: TRBJ1-1; d_gene: TRBD1; CDR3nt: TGCGCCAGCAGCTTAACCGGGACAGGAATCCTTGCTTTCTTT; CDR3aa: CASSLTGTGILAFF
abundance: .; len: 14; v_gene: TRBV6-6; j_gene: TRBJ2-7; d_gene: .; CDR3nt: TGTGCCAGCAGTTACAAGACAGTAACCTACGAGCAGTACTTC; CDR3aa: CASSYKTVTYEQYF
abundance: .; len: 13; v_gene: TRBV27; j_gene: TRBJ2-7; d_gene: .; CDR3nt: TGTGCCAGCAGTTTTAGAAGGGGCTACGAGCAGTACTTC; CDR3aa: CASSFRRGYEQYF
abundance: .; len: 14; v_gene: TRBV7-2; j_gene: TRBJ2-7; d_gene: .; CDR3nt: TGTGCCAGCAGCTTAAGAACAGGGCGGGACGAGCAGTACTTC; CDR3aa: CASSLRTGRDEQYF
abundance: .; len: 15; v_gene: TRBV6-6; j_gene: TRBJ2-6; d_gene: .; CDR3nt: TGTGCCAGCAGCTCGCGGAGCTCTGGGGCCAACGTCCTGACTTTC; CDR3aa: CASSSRSSGANVLTF
abundance: .; len: 13; v_gene: TRBV19; j_gene: TRBJ2-7; d_gene: .; CDR3nt: TGTGCCAGTAGTATATCGGACAGACGCGAGCAGTACTTC; CDR3aa: CASSISDRREQYF
abundance: .; len: 16; v_gene: TRBV4-1; j_gene: TRBJ1-1; d_gene: TRBD1; CDR3nt: TGCGCCAGCAGCCAAGATGGACAGGGGCCTAACACTGAAGCTTTCTTT; CDR3aa: CASSQDGQGPNTEAFF
abundance: .; len: 16; v_gene: TRBV7-2; j_gene: TRBJ2-3; d_gene: TRBD2; CDR3nt: TGTGCCAGCAGCTTAGATTGGCGGGGGGGTACAGATACGCAGTATTTT; CDR3aa: CASSLDWRGGTDTQYF
abundance: .; len: 17; v_gene: TRBV9; j_gene: TRBJ2-1; d_gene: TRBD1; CDR3nt: TGTGCCAGCAGCGTAGAGGGGGGGACAGGGTTCCACAATGAGCAGTTCTTC; CDR3aa: CASSVEGGTGFHNEQFF
abundance: .; len: 16; v_gene: TRBV6-4; j_gene: TRBJ2-1; d_gene: .; CDR3nt: TGTGCCAGCAGTGACTCGAGTCTCAGGGGAAGCGCGGGGCAGTTCTTC; CDR3aa: CASSDSSLRGSAGQFF
abundance: .; len: 14; v_gene: TRBV7-9; j_gene: TRBJ1-1; d_gene: .; CDR3nt: TGTGCCAGCAGCTTAATGGCGGAAAACACTGAAGCTTTCTTT; CDR3aa: CASSLMAENTEAFF
abundance: .; len: 15; v_gene: TRBV6-2/TRBV6-3; j_gene: TRBJ2-7; d_gene: .; CDR3nt: TGTGCCAGCAGTTACTACACCCCGAACTCCTACGAGCAGTACTTC; CDR3aa: CASSYYTPNSYEQYF
abundance: .; len: 14; v_gene: TRBV18; j_gene: TRBJ1-1; d_gene: .; CDR3nt: TGTGCCAGCTCACCATGGGGGAGGGACACTGAAGCTTTCTTT; CDR3aa: CASSPWGRDTEAFF
abundance: .; len: 15; v_gene: TRBV5-1; j_gene: TRBJ2-7; d_gene: .; CDR3nt: TGCGCCAGCAGCTTCAGTCCCCAGGGCGGTTACGAGCAGTACTTC; CDR3aa: CASSFSPQGGYEQYF
abundance: .; len: 15; v_gene: TRBV4-2; j_gene: TRBJ2-3; d_gene: .; CDR3nt: TGTGCCAGCAGCCTTCTCTCGCAGGGCACAGATACGCAGTATTTT; CDR3aa: CASSLLSQGTDTQYF
abundance: .; len: 13; v_gene: TRBV18; j_gene: TRBJ2-3; d_gene: .; CDR3nt: TGTGCCAGCTCACCAAGCCCTACAGATACGCAGTATTTT; CDR3aa: CASSPSPTDTQYF
abundance: few; len: 15; v_gene: TRBV19; j_gene: TRBJ2-1; d_gene: .; CDR3nt: TGTGCCAGTAGTCTCCCCGGGACTCCAAACAATGAGCAGTTCTTC; CDR3aa: CASSLPGTPNNEQFF
abundance: .; len: 14; v_gene: TRBV7-2; j_gene: TRBJ1-1; d_gene: .; CDR3nt: TGTGCCAGCAGCTTCGACCGTGCGGGCACTGAAGCTTTCTTT; CDR3aa: CASSFDRAGTEAFF
abundance: .; len: 15; v_gene: TRBV3-1/TRBV3-2; j_gene: TRBJ2-1; d_gene: TRBD2; CDR3nt: TGTGCCAGCAGCCAAATGGCGGGGGGGCGAGACGAGCAGTTCTTC; CDR3aa: CASSQMAGGRDEQFF
abundance: .; len: 15; v_gene: TRBV7-2; j_gene: TRBJ2-1; d_gene: TRBD2; CDR3nt: TGTGCCAGCAGCTTTAGCGGGGGAGTTTACAATGAGCAGTTCTTC; CDR3aa: CASSFSGGVYNEQFF
abundance: .; len: 14; v_gene: TRBV19; j_gene: TRBJ1-4; d_gene: .; CDR3nt: TGTGCCAGTAGCTTTGTACAAACTAATGAAAAACTGTTTTTT; CDR3aa: CASSFVQTNEKLFF
abundance: .; len: 13; v_gene: TRBV29-1; j_gene: TRBJ2-5; d_gene: .; CDR3nt: TGCAGCGTCAACCGAGACAGTTTGGAGACCCAGTACTTC; CDR3aa: CSVNRDSLETQYF
abundance: .; len: 15; v_gene: TRBV5-1; j_gene: TRBJ1-4; d_gene: .; CDR3nt: TGCGCCAGCAGCTCCCTCCAAGGGGCTAATGAAAAACTGTTTTTT; CDR3aa: CASSSLQGANEKLFF
abundance: .; len: 14; v_gene: TRBV7-9; j_gene: TRBJ1-3; d_gene: .; CDR3nt: TGTGCCAGCAGCTTCTCGAGCTCTGGAAACACCATATATTTT; CDR3aa: CASSFSSSGNTIYF
abundance: once; len: 16; v_gene: TRBV24-1; j_gene: TRBJ2-3; d_gene: TRBD2; CDR3nt: TGTGCCACCAGTGACTGGGGACTAGCGGGGCCAGATACGCAGTATTTT; CDR3aa: CATSDWGLAGPDTQYF
abundance: .; len: 13; v_gene: TRBV19; j_gene: TRBJ2-3; d_gene: TRBD1; CDR3nt: TGTGCCAGTAGTAATCAGGGGGCAGATACGCAGTATTTT; CDR3aa: CASSNQGADTQYF
abundance: .; len: 12; v_gene: TRBV6-5; j_gene: TRBJ1-1; d_gene: TRBD1; CDR3nt: TGTGCCAGCAGCCTTGACAGGGTACGAGCTTTCTTT; CDR3aa: CASSLDRVRAFF
abundance: .; len: 16; v_gene: TRBV7-6; j_gene: TRBJ2-3; d_gene: TRBD2; CDR3nt: TGTGCCAGCAGCTTAGCAGCGGGGGGACTCACAGATACGCAGTATTTT; CDR3aa: CASSLAAGGLTDTQYF
abundance: .; len: 19; v_gene: TRBV10-1; j_gene: TRBJ2-7; d_gene: .; CDR3nt: TGCGCCAGCAGTGAGTCGAAAAGGGGTGCACGGACCTCGGGCTACGAGCAGTACTTC; CDR3aa: CASSESKRGARTSGYEQYF
abundance: .; len: 15; v_gene: TRBV13; j_gene: TRBJ2-4; d_gene: .; CDR3nt: TGTGCCAGCAGCCCCCCTTTGTCGGCCAAAAACATTCAGTACTTC; CDR3aa: CASSPPLSAKNIQYF
abundance: once; len: 15; v_gene: TRBV18; j_gene: TRBJ1-6; d_gene: TRBD1; CDR3nt: TGTGCCAGCTCACCCGATGCAGGGGGTAATTCACCCCTCCACTTT; CDR3aa: CASSPDAGGNSPLHF
abundance: .; len: 16; v_gene: TRBV5-4; j_gene: TRBJ2-3; d_gene: TRBD2; CDR3nt: TGTGCCAGCAGCTTACGGACTAGCGGGCGCACAGATACGCAGTATTTT; CDR3aa: CASSLRTSGRTDTQYF
abundance: .; len: 16; v_gene: TRBV5-4; j_gene: TRBJ2-3; d_gene: .; CDR3nt: TGTGCCAGCAGCTTGGCCGTGCGGGATCTCACAGATACGCAGTATTTT; CDR3aa: CASSLAVRDLTDTQYF
abundance: .; len: 14; v_gene: TRBV6-5; j_gene: TRBJ2-1; d_gene: TRBD1; CDR3nt: TGTGCCAGCAGCAGGGACAGGGGGCCCAATGAGCAGTTCTTC; CDR3aa: CASSRDRGPNEQFF
abundance: .; len: 15; v_gene: TRBV5-1; j_gene: TRBJ2-3; d_gene: .; CDR3nt: TGCGCCAGCAGCTGGGCGGGGCATGGCACAGATACGCAGTATTTT; CDR3aa: CASSWAGHGTDTQYF
abundance: .; len: 15; v_gene: TRBV29-1; j_gene: TRBJ1-1; d_gene: .; CDR3nt: TGCAGCGTTGAAGAGGGCCTTCTGGTGGACACTGAAGCTTTCTTT; CDR3aa: CSVEEGLLVDTEAFF
abundance: .; len: 13; v_gene: TRBV5-1; j_gene: TRBJ1-5; d_gene: .; CDR3nt: TGCGCCAGCAGCTTAGACAGGTTTCAGCCCCAGCATTTT; CDR3aa: CASSLDRFQPQHF
abundance: .; len: 14; v_gene: TRBV18; j_gene: TRBJ2-2; d_gene: TRBD2; CDR3nt: TGTGCCAGCTCACCGACTAGCCCCCCTGGGGAGCTGTTTTTT; CDR3aa: CASSPTSPPGELFF
abundance: .; len: 13; v_gene: TRBV6-1; j_gene: TRBJ2-7; d_gene: TRBD1; CDR3nt: TGTGCCAGCACCGGGGACAGGGGCGACGAGCAGTACTTC; CDR3aa: CASTGDRGDEQYF
abundance: .; len: 14; v_gene: TRBV11-2; j_gene: TRBJ1-5; d_gene: TRBD1; CDR3nt: TGTGCCAGCAGCCCGGACAGGGGCAATCAGCCCCAGCATTTT; CDR3aa: CASSPDRGNQPQHF